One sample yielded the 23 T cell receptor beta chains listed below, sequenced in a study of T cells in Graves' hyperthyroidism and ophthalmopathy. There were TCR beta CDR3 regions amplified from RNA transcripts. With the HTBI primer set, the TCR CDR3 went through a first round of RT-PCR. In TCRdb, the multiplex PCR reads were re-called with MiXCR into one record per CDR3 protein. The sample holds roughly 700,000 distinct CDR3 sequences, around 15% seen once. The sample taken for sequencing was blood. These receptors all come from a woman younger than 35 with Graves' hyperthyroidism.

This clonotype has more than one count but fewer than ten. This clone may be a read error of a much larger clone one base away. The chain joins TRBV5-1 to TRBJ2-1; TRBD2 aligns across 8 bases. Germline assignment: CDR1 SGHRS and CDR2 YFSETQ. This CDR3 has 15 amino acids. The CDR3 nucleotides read TGCGCCAGCGGCTTTGTGGCGGGAGGAGACAATGAGCAGTTCTTC. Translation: CASGFVAGGDNEQFF.

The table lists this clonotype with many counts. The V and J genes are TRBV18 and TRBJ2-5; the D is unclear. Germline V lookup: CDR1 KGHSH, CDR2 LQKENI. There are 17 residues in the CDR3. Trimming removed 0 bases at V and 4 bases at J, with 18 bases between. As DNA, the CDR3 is TGTGCCAGCTCACCACCGGCGATCAGAGGACGCCCAGAGACCCAGTACTTC. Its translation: CASSPPAIRGRPETQYF.

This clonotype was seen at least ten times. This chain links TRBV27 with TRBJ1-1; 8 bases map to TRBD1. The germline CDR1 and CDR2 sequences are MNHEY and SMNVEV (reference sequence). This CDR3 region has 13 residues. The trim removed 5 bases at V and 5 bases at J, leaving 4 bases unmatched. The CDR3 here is CASSARTGTEAFF. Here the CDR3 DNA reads TGTGCCAGCAGTGCCCGGACAGGGACTGAAGCTTTCTTT.

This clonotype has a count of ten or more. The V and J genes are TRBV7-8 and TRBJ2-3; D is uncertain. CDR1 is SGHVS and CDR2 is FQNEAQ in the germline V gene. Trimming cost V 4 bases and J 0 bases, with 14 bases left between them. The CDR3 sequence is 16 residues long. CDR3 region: CASSYRDTASTDTQYF. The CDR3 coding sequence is TGTGCCAGCAGCTATCGAGACACGGCTAGCACAGATACGCAGTATTTT.

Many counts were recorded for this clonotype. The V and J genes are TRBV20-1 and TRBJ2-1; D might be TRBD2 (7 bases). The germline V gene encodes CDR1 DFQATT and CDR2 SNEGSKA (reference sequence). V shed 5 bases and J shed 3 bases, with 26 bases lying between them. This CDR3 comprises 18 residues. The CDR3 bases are TGCAGTGCTCGGGGGGCTCCGGGACACATCACCCGCTACAATGAGCAGTTCTTC. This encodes CSARGAPGHITRYNEQFF.

The CDR3 nucleotides read TGTGCCAGCAGTTTGTCGGCGTCGACCCAGTACTTC. The encoded protein is CASSLSASTQYF. This chain joins TRBV28 and TRBJ2-5; D not certain. This CDR3 spans 12 amino acids. Germline values: CDR1 MDHEN, CDR2 SYDVKM. Between the trimmed V and J ends, which lost 3 bases and 7 bases, there was a span of 9 bases.

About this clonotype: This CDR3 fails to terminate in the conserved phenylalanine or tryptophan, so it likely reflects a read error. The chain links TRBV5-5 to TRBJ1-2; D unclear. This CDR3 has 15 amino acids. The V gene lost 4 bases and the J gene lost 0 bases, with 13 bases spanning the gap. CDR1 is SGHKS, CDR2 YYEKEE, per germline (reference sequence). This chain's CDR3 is CASSPLAATNYGYTI. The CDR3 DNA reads TGTGCCAGCAGCCCCCTCGCGGCTACTAACTATGGCTACACCATC.

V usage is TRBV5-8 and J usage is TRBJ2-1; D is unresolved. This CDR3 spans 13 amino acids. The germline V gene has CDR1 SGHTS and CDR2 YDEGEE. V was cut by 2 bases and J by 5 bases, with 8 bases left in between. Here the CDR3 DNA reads TGTGCCAGCAGCTTTTGGCACCACAATGAGCAGTTCTTC. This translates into CASSFWHHNEQFF.

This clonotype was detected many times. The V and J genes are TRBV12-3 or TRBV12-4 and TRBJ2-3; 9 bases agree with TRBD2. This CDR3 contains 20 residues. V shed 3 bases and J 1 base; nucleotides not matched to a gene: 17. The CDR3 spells CASSFLEYLRTSAGTDTQYF. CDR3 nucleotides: TGTGCCAGCAGTTTCCTCGAATATCTACGGACTAGCGCAGGCACAGATACGCAGTATTTT.

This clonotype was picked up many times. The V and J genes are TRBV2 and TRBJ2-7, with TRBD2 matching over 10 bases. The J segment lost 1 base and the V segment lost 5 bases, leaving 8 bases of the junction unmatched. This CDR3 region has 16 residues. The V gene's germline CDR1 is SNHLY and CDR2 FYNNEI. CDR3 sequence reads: CASSQVGAGGSYEQYF. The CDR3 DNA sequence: TGTGCCAGCAGTCAGGTTGGAGCGGGAGGGTCCTACGAGCAGTACTTC.

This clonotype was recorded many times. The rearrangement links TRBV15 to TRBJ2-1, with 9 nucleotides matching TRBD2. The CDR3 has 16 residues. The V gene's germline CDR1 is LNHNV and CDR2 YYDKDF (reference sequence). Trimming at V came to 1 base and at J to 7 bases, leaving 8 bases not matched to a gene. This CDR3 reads CATSRVIAGAENEQFF. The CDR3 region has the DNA TGTGCCACCAGCAGAGTTATAGCGGGAGCTGAAAATGAGCAGTTCTTC.

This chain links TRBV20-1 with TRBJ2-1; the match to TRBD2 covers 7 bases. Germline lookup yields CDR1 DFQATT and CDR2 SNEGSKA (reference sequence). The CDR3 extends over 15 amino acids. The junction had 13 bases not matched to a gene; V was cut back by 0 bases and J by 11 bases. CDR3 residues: CSARDSSGAWNKQFF. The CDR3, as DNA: TGCAGTGCTAGAGATTCAAGCGGGGCCTGGAATAAGCAGTTCTTC.

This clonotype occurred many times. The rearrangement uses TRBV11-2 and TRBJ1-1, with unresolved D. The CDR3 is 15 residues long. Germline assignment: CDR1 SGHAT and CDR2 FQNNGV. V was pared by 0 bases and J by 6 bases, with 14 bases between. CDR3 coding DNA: TGTGCCAGCAGCTTAGAGGGTAGTAGTCGATCTGAAGCTTTCTTT. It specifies CASSLEGSSRSEAFF.

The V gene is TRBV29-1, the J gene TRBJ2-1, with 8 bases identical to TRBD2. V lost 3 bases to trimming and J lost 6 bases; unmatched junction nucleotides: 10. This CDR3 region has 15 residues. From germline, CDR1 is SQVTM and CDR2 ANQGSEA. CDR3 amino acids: CSVETPTSAPNEQFF. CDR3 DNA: TGCAGCGTTGAGACCCCGACTAGCGCTCCCAATGAGCAGTTCTTC.

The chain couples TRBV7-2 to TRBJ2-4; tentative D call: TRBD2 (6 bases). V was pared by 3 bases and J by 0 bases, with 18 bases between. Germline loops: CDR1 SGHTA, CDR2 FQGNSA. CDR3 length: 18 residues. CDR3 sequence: CASSFRPGDSLAKNIQYF. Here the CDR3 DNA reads TGTGCCAGCAGCTTCAGACCGGGAGACAGTCTAGCCAAAAACATTCAGTACTTC.

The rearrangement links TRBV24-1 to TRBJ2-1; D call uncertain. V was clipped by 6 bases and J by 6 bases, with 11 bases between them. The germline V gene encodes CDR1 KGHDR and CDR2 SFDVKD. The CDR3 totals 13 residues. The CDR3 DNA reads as TGTGCCACCAGTACTACGGGTAGCAATGAGCAGTTCTTC. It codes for CATSTTGSNEQFF.

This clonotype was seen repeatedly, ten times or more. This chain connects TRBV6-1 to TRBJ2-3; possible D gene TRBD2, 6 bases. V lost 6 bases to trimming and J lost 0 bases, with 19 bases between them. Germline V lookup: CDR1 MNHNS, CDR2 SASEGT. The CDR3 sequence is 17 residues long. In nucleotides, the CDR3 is TGTGCCAGCAGCCCCCGATGGAGGGGCCGGAGCACAGATACGCAGTATTTT. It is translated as CASSPRWRGRSTDTQYF.

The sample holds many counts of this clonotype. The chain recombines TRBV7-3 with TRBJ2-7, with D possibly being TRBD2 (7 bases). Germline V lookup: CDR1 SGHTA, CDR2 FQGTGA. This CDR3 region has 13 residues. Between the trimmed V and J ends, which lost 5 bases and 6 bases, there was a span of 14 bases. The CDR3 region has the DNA TGTGCCAGCAGCCCATCGAGGGGGGGCGAGCAGTACTTC. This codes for CASSPSRGGEQYF.

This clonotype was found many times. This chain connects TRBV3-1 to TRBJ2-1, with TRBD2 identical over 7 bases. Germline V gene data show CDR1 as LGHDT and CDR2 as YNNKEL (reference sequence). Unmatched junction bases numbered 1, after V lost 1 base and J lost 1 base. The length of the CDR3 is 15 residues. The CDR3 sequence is CASSQGRESYNEQFF. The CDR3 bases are TGTGCCAGCAGCCAAGGGCGGGAGTCCTACAATGAGCAGTTCTTC.

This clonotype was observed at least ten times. CDR3 sequence (DNA): TGCAGTGCTAGAGATAGGGGCATGATCTATGGCTACACCTTC. The encoded protein is CSARDRGMIYGYTF. This chain uses TRBV20-1 with TRBJ1-2, with a tentative D call TRBD1 (5 bases). This CDR3 comprises 14 residues. V dropped 0 bases and J dropped 4 bases, with 12 bases sitting between them. Germline CDR1 and CDR2: DFQATT and SNEGSKA (reference sequence).

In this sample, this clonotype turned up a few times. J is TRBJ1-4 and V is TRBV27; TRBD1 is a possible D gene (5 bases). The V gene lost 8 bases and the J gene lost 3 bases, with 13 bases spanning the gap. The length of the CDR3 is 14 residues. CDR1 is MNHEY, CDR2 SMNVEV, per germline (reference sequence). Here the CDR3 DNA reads TGTGCCAGCCGCCTGGGACTGGCTAATGAAAAACTGTTTTTT. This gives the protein CASRLGLANEKLFF. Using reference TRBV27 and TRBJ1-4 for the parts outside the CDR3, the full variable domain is EAQVTQNPRYLITVTGKKLTVTCSQNMNHEYMSWYRQDPGLGLRQIYYSMNVEVTDKGDVPEGYKVSRKEKRNFPLILESPSPNQTSLYFCASRLGLANEKLFFGSGTQLSVL.

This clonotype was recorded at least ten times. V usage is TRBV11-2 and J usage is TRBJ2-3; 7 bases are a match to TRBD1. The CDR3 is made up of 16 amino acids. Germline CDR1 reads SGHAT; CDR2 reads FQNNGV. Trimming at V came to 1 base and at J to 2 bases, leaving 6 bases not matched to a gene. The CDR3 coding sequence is TGTGCCAGCAGCTTAGTAGGACAGGCGTACACAGATACGCAGTATTTT. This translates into CASSLVGQAYTDTQYF. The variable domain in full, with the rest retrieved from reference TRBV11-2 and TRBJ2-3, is EAGVAQSPRYKIIEKRQSVAFWCNPISGHATLYWYQQILGQGPKLLIQFQNNGVVDDSQLPKDRFSAERLKGVDSTLKIQPAKLEDSAVYLCASSLVGQAYTDTQYFGPGTRLTVL.

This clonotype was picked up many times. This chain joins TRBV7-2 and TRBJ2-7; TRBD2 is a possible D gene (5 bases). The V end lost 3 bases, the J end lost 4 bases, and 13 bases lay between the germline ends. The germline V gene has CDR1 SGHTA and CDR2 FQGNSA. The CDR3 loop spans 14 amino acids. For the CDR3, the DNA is TGTGCCAGCAGCTTGAATCGGGATAGTTACGAGCAGTACTTC. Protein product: CASSLNRDSYEQYF.